This TCR beta chain came from a study of response to subunit inactivated influenza vaccine. Study-wide findings and caveats: T cells newly recruited by each seasonal influenza vaccination are few, the authors suggested.

This CDR3 comprises 14 residues. Trimming took 1 base from V and 2 from J, leaving 8 bases between them. Germline lookup yields CDR1 SGHTA and CDR2 FQGNSA. TCRdb recomputed calls from the RT-PCR reads with MiXCR, one row per CDR3 protein. The table records 300,000 to 350,000 distinct CDR3 sequences, 21% of them present only once. This clonotype has only a few counts. What it binds is not known. The material was PBMCs from blood, obtained less than 22 months after vaccination. This sequence originates from a man aged 45 to 75 who received an inactivated influenza vaccine. This chain uses TRBV7-2 with TRBJ2-5; possibly TRBD1 for D (5 bases). CDR3 amino acids: CASSLGRQQETQYF. The CDR3 DNA reads as TGTGCCAGCAGCTTAGGGAGACAGCAAGAGACCCAGTACTTC. The entire variable domain, with the rest obtained from reference TRBV7-2 and TRBJ2-5, is as follows: GAGVSQSPSNKVTEKGKDVELRCDPISGHTALYWYRQSLGQGLEFLIYFQGNSAPDKSGLPSDRFSAERTGGSVSTLTIQRTQQEDSAVYLCASSLGRQQETQYFGPGTRLLVL.